This T cell receptor (beta chain) was captured in a study of vaccination and CD4 T cells after COVID-19. At the level of the study: The cells were exposed to overlapping spike peptides originating from SARS-CoV-2, HCoV-NL63, HCoV-OC43 and HCoV-229E for stimulation.

With regard to this clonotype: Its specificity is unknown.

Sequenced with the Oncomine TCR Beta short-read assay was DNA taken from cultured CD4+ T cells. TCRdb used MiXCR to reprocess the PCR reads, holding one entry per CDR3 protein. The table has roughly 10,000 distinct CDR3 sequences, 25% seen once; the top ten hold roughly 24%. As for treatment: roughly 10-day PBMC culture with coronavirus spike peptide pools or control peptides (ViraFEST assay). Germline CDR1 is DFQATT and CDR2 is SNEGSKA (reference sequence). V was pared by 5 bases and J by 3 bases, with 10 bases between. This CDR3 has 12 residues. This sequence was found in a human donor who had recovered from COVID-19. The chain recombines TRBV20-1 with TRBJ1-2; maybe TRBD1 (6 bases). This material consisted of CD4+ T cells from blood, cultured in vitro, taken after SARS-CoV-2 vaccination. In DNA form, the CDR3 reads TGCAGTGCTCCAGAGGGGGACTATGGCTACACCTTC. Translated, it gives CSAPEGDYGYTF.